These T cell receptor beta chains were read from a single sample in a study of lymphopenia after photon versus proton radiotherapy. Only in-frame clones appear in the TCRdb table, and some are missing; sequencing was by immunoSEQ multiplex PCR. The sample records tens of thousands of clones, approximately 83% being singletons. The source material was peripheral blood, sampled from a patient treated with photon-based radiotherapy. These receptors were collected from a man aged 40-50 years with gastric cancer. Both conserved end residues are part of each CDR3. D genes are given only for firm matches.

D gene	V gene	J gene	CDR3 DNA	CDR3 protein
TRBD1	TRBV10-3	TRBJ2-4	TGTGCCATCAGTGAGTCCGGGACAGGGCCCATAAAAAACATTCAGTACTTC	CAISESGTGPIKNIQYF
TRBD1	TRBV11-2	TRBJ1-1	TGTGCCAGCAGCTTAGGACAGGGGAACACTGAAGCTTTCTTT	CASSLGQGNTEAFF
TRBD1	TRBV5-4	TRBJ1-4	TGTGCCAGCAGCTTGGACCCACCCTCCCGGGACAGGGGGCTAAGGGAAAAACTGTTTTTT	CASSLDPPSRDRGLREKLFF
TRBD2	TRBV6-4	TRBJ2-3	TGTGCCAGCAGTGATACTAGCGGGGGCACAGATACGCAGTATTTT	CASSDTSGGTDTQYF
-	TRBV11-1	TRBJ2-5	TGTGCCAGCAGCTTAGCGGGGGCGGAGACCCAGTACTTC	CASSLAGAETQYF
-	TRBV5-1	TRBJ2-2	TGCGCCAGCAGCTTGGATGGGGGGCCGGGCACCGGGGAGCTGTTTTTT	CASSLDGGPGTGELFF
-	TRBV5-1	TRBJ1-1	TGCGCCAGCAGCGAGGTCATGAACACTGAAGCTTTCTTT	CASSEVMNTEAFF
TRBD2	TRBV11-2	TRBJ2-1	TGTGCCAGCAGCGCGCGAACTAGCGGGAGGTACAATGAGCAGTTCTTC	CASSARTSGRYNEQFF
-	TRBV9	TRBJ2-5	TGTGCCAGCAGCTATAGCGCCCAAGAGACCCAGTACTTC	CASSYSAQETQYF
-	TRBV11-3	TRBJ2-7	TGTGCCAGCAGCTTAGCGGCAAGGGGCCCTTTGGAGTTC	CASSLAARGPLEF
-	TRBV6-1	TRBJ1-2	TGTGCCAGCAGTGAAGCGCTCAGGTCCCCTGGCTACACCTTC	CASSEALRSPGYTF
-	TRBV7-2	TRBJ2-7	TGTGCCAGCAGCTTCCTCCGGGACAACTACGAGCAGTACTTC	CASSFLRDNYEQYF
-	TRBV25-1	TRBJ2-6	TGTGCCAGCAGTTGGGGTGCGGGGGCCAACGTCCTGACTTTC	CASSWGAGANVLTF
-	TRBV9	TRBJ1-3	TGTGCCAGCAGCACGACTTCGGATGGAAACACCATATATTTT	CASSTTSDGNTIYF
TRBD1	TRBV5-1	TRBJ1-5	TGCGCCAGCAGCCCTGGACAGGGTCAGCCCCAGCATTTT	CASSPGQGQPQHF